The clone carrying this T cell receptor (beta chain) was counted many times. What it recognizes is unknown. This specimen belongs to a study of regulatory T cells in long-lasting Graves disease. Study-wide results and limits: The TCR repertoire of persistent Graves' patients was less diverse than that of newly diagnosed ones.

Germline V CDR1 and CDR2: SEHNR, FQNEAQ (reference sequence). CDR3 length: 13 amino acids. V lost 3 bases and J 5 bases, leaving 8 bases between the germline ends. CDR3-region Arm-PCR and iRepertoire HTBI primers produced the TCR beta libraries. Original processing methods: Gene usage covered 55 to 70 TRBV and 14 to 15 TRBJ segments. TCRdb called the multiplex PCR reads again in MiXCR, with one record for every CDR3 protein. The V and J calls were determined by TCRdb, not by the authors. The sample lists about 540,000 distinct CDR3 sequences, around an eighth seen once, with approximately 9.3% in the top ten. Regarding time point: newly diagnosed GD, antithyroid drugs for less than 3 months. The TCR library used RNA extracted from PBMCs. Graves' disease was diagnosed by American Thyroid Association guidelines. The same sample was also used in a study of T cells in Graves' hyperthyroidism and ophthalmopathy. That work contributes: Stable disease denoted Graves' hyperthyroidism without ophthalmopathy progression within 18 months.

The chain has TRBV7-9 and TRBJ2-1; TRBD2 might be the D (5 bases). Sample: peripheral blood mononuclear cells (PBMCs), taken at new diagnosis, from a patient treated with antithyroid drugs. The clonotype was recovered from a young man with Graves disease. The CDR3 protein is CASSLTMNNEQFF. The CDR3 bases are TGTGCCAGCAGCTTGACTATGAACAATGAGCAGTTCTTC.